These 14 T cell receptor beta chains share one sample of origin, sequenced in a study of T cell responses to AZD1222 COVID-19 vaccine. TCRdb's copy holds only in-frame clones and misses some; the assay was immunoSEQ multiplex PCR. The sample contains about 110,000 clones, around 91% of which appear only once. Source: peripheral blood, taken on day 0 of AZD1222 vaccination. The receptors come from an adult in good health.

V and J are TRBV9 and TRBJ2-2, with TRBD1 identical over 8 bases. CDR1 is SGDLS and CDR2 is YYNGEE in the germline V gene. The CDR3 consists of 14 residues. J lost 7 bases, V lost 2 bases, and 4 bases had no gene match. The CDR3 sequence is CASSVAGGYGELFF. In DNA form, the CDR3 reads TGTGCCAGCAGCGTCGCAGGGGGCTACGGGGAGCTGTTTTTT.

The J gene is TRBJ2-1, the V gene TRBV7-2; D unresolved. In germline, CDR1 is SGHTA, CDR2 FQGNSA. The V end was cut by 2 bases, the J end by 6 bases, with 11 bases between. The CDR3 extends over 14 amino acids. CDR3 residues: CASSLSLTLNEQFF. The CDR3 nucleotides are TGTGCCAGCAGCTTATCGCTGACGCTCAATGAGCAGTTCTTC.

V gene TRBV7-2 combines with J gene TRBJ1-6; D unclear. The germline V and J ends were trimmed by 5 bases and 4 bases, with 12 bases remaining between them. In germline, CDR1 is SGHTA, CDR2 FQGNSA. The CDR3 contains 15 residues. CDR3 region: CASSLQRDYNSPLHF. The CDR3 DNA follows: TGTGCCAGCAGCCTCCAAAGGGATTATAATTCACCCCTCCACTTT.

A few counts support this clone. The J gene is TRBJ2-7, the V gene TRBV24-1; 7 bases align to TRBD1. CDR1 is KGHDR and CDR2 is SFDVKD in the germline V gene. With V trimmed by 9 bases and J by 0 bases, 1 base remained unmatched. This CDR3 comprises 12 residues. The CDR3 spells CATDRDSYEQYF. CDR3 coding DNA: TGTGCCACCGACAGGGACTCCTACGAGCAGTACTTC.

This rearrangement joins TRBV11-2 to TRBJ1-4; TRBD1 matches 8 bases. Germline V gives CDR1 SGHAT, CDR2 FQNNGV. Trimming took 4 bases from V and 5 from J; bases not matched to a gene: 12. The CDR3 spans 17 residues. CDR3 bases: TGTGCCAGCAGCTCCCGTGGGGCGACAGGGGAGAATGAAAAACTGTTTTTT. Protein product: CASSSRGATGENEKLFF.

This chain uses TRBV2 with TRBJ2-1; 11 bases line up with TRBD2. CDR3 length: 15 amino acids. V was pared by 9 bases and J by 7 bases, with 11 bases of the junction left unmatched. The germline V gene has CDR1 SNHLY and CDR2 FYNNEI. The CDR3 is CASPRVAGGRNEQFF. The CDR3 region has the DNA TGTGCCAGTCCGAGGGTAGCGGGGGGGCGGAATGAGCAGTTCTTC.

This CDR3 reads CASSLDGLGSNMNTEAFF. The CDR3 nucleotides are TGCGCCAGCAGCTTGGACGGTCTGGGTTCCAACATGAACACTGAAGCTTTCTTT. V is TRBV5-1 and J is TRBJ1-1; D unresolved. V dropped 0 bases and J dropped 0 bases, with 18 bases sitting between them. Germline V gene lookup returns CDR1 SGHRS and CDR2 YFSETQ. The length of the CDR3 is 18 residues.

This clone was recorded only once. The J gene is TRBJ2-5, the V gene TRBV29-1; possibly TRBD1 for D (6 bases). The length of the CDR3 is 15 residues. V was pared by 1 base and J by 1 base, with 13 bases between. In germline, CDR1 is SQVTM, CDR2 ANQGSEA. The CDR3 is CSVEGDRIFQETQYF. The CDR3 nucleotides read TGCAGCGTTGAAGGAGACAGGATTTTCCAAGAGACCCAGTACTTC.

This clone was seen a single time. This chain connects TRBV4-3 to TRBJ2-7; D is uncertain. V lost 0 bases to trimming and J lost 7 bases, with 10 bases between them. CDR1 LGHNA and CDR2 YSLEER come from the germline V gene. This CDR3 spans 13 amino acids. This chain's CDR3 is CASSQEVSLEQYF. The CDR3 DNA is TGCGCCAGCAGCCAAGAGGTGTCCTTGGAGCAGTACTTC.

The rearrangement links TRBV5-1 to TRBJ2-7; D is unclear. The CDR3 consists of 15 residues. Germline V gives CDR1 SGHRS, CDR2 YFSETQ. Trimming took 5 bases from V and 0 from J, leaving 15 bases between them. CDR3 nucleotides: TGCGCCAGCAGACCCTGGTCGGCAGTCTCCTACGAGCAGTACTTC. This encodes CASRPWSAVSYEQYF.

This clone was seen a single time. This chain links TRBV2 with TRBJ2-7; D gene uncertain. Trimming stripped 10 bases from V and 4 bases from J, with 17 bases between. The germline gives CDR1 SNHLY, CDR2 FYNNEI. The CDR3 runs to 13 residues. In nucleotides, the CDR3 is TGTGCCACTGAAGACGTAGGATCTTACGAGCAGTACTTC. Translated: CATEDVGSYEQYF.

V usage is TRBV11-2 and J usage is TRBJ1-1; D ambiguous. The V end was cut by 0 bases, the J end by 11 bases, with 10 bases between. The CDR3 is made up of 12 amino acids. From germline, CDR1 is SGHAT and CDR2 FQNNGV. CDR3: CASSLDAPPAFF. CDR3 bases: TGTGCCAGCAGCTTAGATGCCCCTCCTGCTTTCTTT.

V usage is TRBV11-2 and J usage is TRBJ1-1, with unresolved D. The CDR3 has 13 amino acids. V was clipped by 1 base and J by 3 bases, with 6 bases between them. From germline, CDR1 is SGHAT and CDR2 FQNNGV. For the CDR3, the DNA is TGTGCCAGCAGCTTAGTAAGGGACACTGAAGCTTTCTTT. This encodes CASSLVRDTEAFF.

V is TRBV30 and J is TRBJ1-5; 9 bases are a match to TRBD1. The CDR3 extends over 15 amino acids. Trimming took 0 bases from V and 6 from J; bases not matched to a gene: 6. Germline CDR1 reads GTSNPN; CDR2 reads SVGIG (reference sequence). This CDR3 reads CAWSVRDRVSQPQHF. As DNA, the CDR3 is TGTGCCTGGAGTGTACGGGACAGGGTCTCTCAGCCCCAGCATTTT.